These T cell receptor beta chains were read from a single sample in a study of blood T cell repertoires in COVID-19. Profiled with immunoSEQ multiplex PCR; TCRdb holds only in-frame clones, not every one. This sample has 250,000 to 350,000 clones, with approximately 91% found just once. Material: peripheral blood. The receptor source for this set is a woman between 55 and 75 years old with acute or convalescent COVID-19. The CDR3 runs from the conserved cysteine through the conserved F or W.

V gene	J gene	CDR3 protein
TRBV6-9	TRBJ1-4	CASSADRDSEKLFF
TRBV7-9	TRBJ2-7	CASSRRTETYEQYF
TRBV2	TRBJ2-7	CASSYGRQRGEQYF
TRBV6-5	TRBJ2-7	CASSYSNRGAYEQYF
TRBV29-1	TRBJ2-3	CSVGAKTSTDTQYF
TRBV5-1	TRBJ2-3	CASSLGQGTPADTQYF
TRBV4-1	TRBJ2-5	CASSFAPSRETQYF
TRBV24-1	TRBJ2-5	CATSDPTSGGETQYF
TRBV27	TRBJ1-5	CASSLSTYSNQPQHF
TRBV27	TRBJ1-1	CASSLWGGAANTEAFF
TRBV18	TRBJ2-7	CASSKQGAPEQYF
TRBV19	TRBJ1-1	CATQGLSTEAFF
TRBV28	TRBJ1-4	CASTEQASNEKLFF
TRBV7-6	TRBJ2-5	CASSLAGQSAETQYF
TRBV6-6	TRBJ1-5	CASSLDRGGNQPQHF
TRBV5-1	TRBJ2-5	CASSLGGTGGLQETQYF
TRBV7-2	TRBJ1-3	CASSKGQRSSGNTIYF
TRBV27	TRBJ2-7	CASRRQFDSYEQYF
TRBV24-1	TRBJ2-7	CATSDPGQGVHEQYF
TRBV7-3	TRBJ2-2	CASSNPTALITGELFF
TRBV21-1	TRBJ2-2	CASSKNYRGRATSRTGELFF
TRBV24-1	TRBJ2-1	CATSDFTPSNEQFF
TRBV7-8	TRBJ2-3	CASSSGLYTSDTQYF
TRBV24-1	TRBJ2-1	CATSDSWTSGASSYNEQFF
TRBV28	TRBJ1-2	CASIDRGAANYGYTF
TRBV30	TRBJ1-2	CAWNVGTGALYGYTF
TRBV29-1	TRBJ2-1	CSVEDTLAGGPTSEQFF
TRBV7-2	TRBJ2-7	CASSTGTRTEQYF
TRBV7-9	TRBJ1-3	CASSLAGAANSGNTIYF
TRBV19	TRBJ1-5	CASSVPTGSNQPQHF
TRBV9	TRBJ1-3	CASSVAPGTGSGNTIYF
TRBV7-9	TRBJ1-5	CASSLGTERQPQHF
TRBV6-2/TRBV6-3	TRBJ1-5	CASSYGRGSNQPQHF
TRBV19	TRBJ1-6	CASSGTANSPLHF
TRBV11-2	TRBJ1-5	CASSLGQGFNQPQHF
TRBV5-4	TRBJ2-4	CASSPSGASKNIQYF
TRBV19	TRBJ1-4	CASSIEGGWSEKLFF
TRBV29-1	TRBJ1-5	CSVRQDSNQPQHF
TRBV11-2	TRBJ2-1	CASSLVGGSTYNEQFF
TRBV24-1	TRBJ1-5	CATPDRDSNQPQHF
TRBV4-2	TRBJ2-1	CASSQVGGTSGREQFF
TRBV28	TRBJ2-7	CATLTAGNSYEQYF
TRBV7-9	TRBJ2-7	CASSPRQGTYEQYF
TRBV18	TRBJ1-1	CASSPRDRGTFVNTEAFF
TRBV7-6	TRBJ2-1	CASSPGRTYNEQFF
TRBV3-1/TRBV3-2	TRBJ2-1	CASSQQASGAYNEQFF
TRBV28	TRBJ1-4	CASSSPSGKLFF
TRBV6-5	TRBJ2-5	CASSLIQGGETQYF
TRBV7-2	TRBJ2-7	CASSSQVAYEQYF
TRBV28	TRBJ2-1	CASRGGRGRKYNEQFF
TRBV30	TRBJ2-7	CAWIGQAYNRTYEQYF
TRBV6-2/TRBV6-3	TRBJ1-2	CASSYSAGNLGGYTF
TRBV28	TRBJ1-2	CASQETPLLGYTF
TRBV5-6	TRBJ2-2	CASSLALPGTGSGELFF
TRBV27	TRBJ2-2	CASSNSGIGELFF